The clone carrying this T cell receptor (beta chain) was seen ten or more times. Its target is not known. The junction had 9 bases not matched to a gene; V was cut back by 7 bases and J by 5 bases. The CDR3 is 13 residues long. Looked up from germline, CDR1 is SQVTM and CDR2 is ANQGSEA. The data belong to a study of T cells after yellow fever vaccination. Study overall: Fractions low in cell number were prepared with SMART-Seq v4 Ultra Low Input.

Findings and caveats of the study: Re-detected after boosting: most primary clones, 96% of CD4 and less than 90% of CD8. Across the CD4 and CD8 compartments, a small share of clonotypes was present in both.

The study made its TCR cDNA through 5'RACE template switching. That step introduced a universal primer site along with UMIs. Using its own MiXCR run on the 5' RACE reads, TCRdb lists one record per CDR3 protein. Altogether about 630,000 distinct CDR3 sequences are present, roughly an eighth being singletons, with the ten largest covering about 15%. The sequencing used PBMCs, collected on the day of the yellow fever booster vaccination. The sequence came from a man aged 25-45 years who received the YFV17D yellow fever vaccine. This rearrangement joins TRBV29-1 to TRBJ2-3, with TRBD2 matching over 7 bases. The CDR3 protein is CSASSGTGDTQYF. The DNA of the CDR3 is TGCAGCGCCTCAAGCGGGACGGGAGATACGCAGTATTTT.